This TCR beta chain was captured in a study of beta chain features in type 1 diabetes. In this sample, this clone turned up a few times. Its antigen remains unidentified. Study-level findings and limits: Within each of all four CD4+ subsets, Type 1 diabetes patients had TCRB CDR3s that were moderately but significantly shorter.

The entirety of the isolated RNA underwent reverse transcription, so expressed TCRB transcripts were sequenced. TCRdb's table, derived via immunoSEQ multiplex PCR, lists solely in-frame clones and lacks some. The data hold some 350,000 clones, with 9.6% observed a single time. This sequence originates from a man aged 25 to 40 with type 1 diabetes. Sequenced input: central memory CD4+ T cells from blood.

This CDR3 is CASSPITGTGRSSPLHF. In DNA, the CDR3 is TGCGCCAGCAGCCCAATTACCGGGACAGGGAGGTCTTCACCCCTCCACTTT. The chain uses TRBV4-3 and TRBJ1-6, with 9 bases matching TRBD1. Germline-derived CDR1 and CDR2 are LGHNA and YSLEER. CDR3 length: 17 residues. The V gene end was trimmed by 4 bases and the J gene end by 9 bases; junction bases not matched to a gene: 13.